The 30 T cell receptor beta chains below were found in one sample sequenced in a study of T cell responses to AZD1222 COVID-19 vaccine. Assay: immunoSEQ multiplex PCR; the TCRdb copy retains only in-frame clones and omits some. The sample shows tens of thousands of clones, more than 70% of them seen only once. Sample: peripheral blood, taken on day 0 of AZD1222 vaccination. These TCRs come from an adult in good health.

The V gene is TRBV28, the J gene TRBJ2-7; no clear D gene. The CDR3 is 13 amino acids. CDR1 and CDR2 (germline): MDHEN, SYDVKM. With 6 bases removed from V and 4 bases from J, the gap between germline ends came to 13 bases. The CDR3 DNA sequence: TGTGCCAGCAGCGGATCTCCATTTTACGAGCAGTACTTC. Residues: CASSGSPFYEQYF.

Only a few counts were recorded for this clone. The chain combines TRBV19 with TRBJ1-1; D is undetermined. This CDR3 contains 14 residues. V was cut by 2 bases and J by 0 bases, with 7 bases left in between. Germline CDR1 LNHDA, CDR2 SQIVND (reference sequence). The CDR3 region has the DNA TGTGCCAGTAGTATAAGCAAGTTGAACACTGAAGCTTTCTTT. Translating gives CASSISKLNTEAFF.

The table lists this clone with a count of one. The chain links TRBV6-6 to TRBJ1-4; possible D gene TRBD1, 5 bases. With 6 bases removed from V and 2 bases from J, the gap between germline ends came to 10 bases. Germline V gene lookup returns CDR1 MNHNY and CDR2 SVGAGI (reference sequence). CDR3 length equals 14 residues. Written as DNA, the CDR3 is TGTGCCAGCAGACCACAGGTTACTAATGAAAAACTGTTTTTT. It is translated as CASRPQVTNEKLFF.

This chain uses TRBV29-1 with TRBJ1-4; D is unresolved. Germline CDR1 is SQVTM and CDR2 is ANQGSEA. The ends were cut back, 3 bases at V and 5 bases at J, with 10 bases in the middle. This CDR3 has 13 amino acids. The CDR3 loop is CSVEGSGNEKLFF. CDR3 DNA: TGCAGCGTTGAGGGGTCTGGGAATGAAAAACTGTTTTTT.

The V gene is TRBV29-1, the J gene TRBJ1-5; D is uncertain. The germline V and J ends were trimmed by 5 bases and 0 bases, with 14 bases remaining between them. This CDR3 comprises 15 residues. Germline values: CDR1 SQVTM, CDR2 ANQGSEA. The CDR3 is CSVILGWGSNQPQHF. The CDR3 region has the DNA TGCAGCGTTATCTTGGGGTGGGGTAGCAATCAGCCCCAGCATTTT.

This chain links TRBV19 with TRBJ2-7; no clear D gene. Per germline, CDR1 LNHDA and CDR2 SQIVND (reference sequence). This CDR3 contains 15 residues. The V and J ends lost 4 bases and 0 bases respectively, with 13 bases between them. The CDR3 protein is CASSTAVTHSYEQYF. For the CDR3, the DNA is TGTGCCAGTAGTACTGCGGTAACCCACTCCTACGAGCAGTACTTC.

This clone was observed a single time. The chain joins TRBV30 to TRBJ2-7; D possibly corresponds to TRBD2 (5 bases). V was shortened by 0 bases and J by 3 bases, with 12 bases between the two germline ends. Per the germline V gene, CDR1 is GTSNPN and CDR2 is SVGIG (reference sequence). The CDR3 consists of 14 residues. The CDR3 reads CAWSVPWTVYEQYF. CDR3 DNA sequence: TGTGCCTGGAGTGTACCTTGGACTGTCTACGAGCAGTACTTC.

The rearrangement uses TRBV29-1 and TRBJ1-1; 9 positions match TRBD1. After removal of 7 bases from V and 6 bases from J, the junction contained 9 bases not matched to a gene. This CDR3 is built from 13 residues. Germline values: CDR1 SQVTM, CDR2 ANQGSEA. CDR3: CSDQQGAISEAFF. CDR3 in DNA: TGCAGCGACCAACAGGGGGCGATTTCTGAAGCTTTCTTT.

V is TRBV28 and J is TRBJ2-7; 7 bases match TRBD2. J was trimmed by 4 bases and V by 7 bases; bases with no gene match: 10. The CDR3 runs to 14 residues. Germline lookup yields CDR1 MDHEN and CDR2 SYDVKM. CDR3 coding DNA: TGTGCCAGCACCCCGCCCGCGGGAGCATACGAGCAGTACTTC. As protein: CASTPPAGAYEQYF.

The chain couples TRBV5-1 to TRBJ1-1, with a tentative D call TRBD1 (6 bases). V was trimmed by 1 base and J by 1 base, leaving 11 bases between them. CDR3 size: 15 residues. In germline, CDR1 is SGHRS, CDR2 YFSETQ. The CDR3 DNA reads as TGCGCCAGCAGCTTGTTAGGGACACCGAACACTGAAGCTTTCTTT. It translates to CASSLLGTPNTEAFF. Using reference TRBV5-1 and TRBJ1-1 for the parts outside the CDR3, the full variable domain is KAGVTQTPRYLIKTRGQQVTLSCSPISGHRSVSWYQQTPGQGLQFLFEYFSETQRNKGNFPGRFSGRQFSNSRSEMNVSTLELGDSALYLCASSLLGTPNTEAFFGQGTRLTVV.

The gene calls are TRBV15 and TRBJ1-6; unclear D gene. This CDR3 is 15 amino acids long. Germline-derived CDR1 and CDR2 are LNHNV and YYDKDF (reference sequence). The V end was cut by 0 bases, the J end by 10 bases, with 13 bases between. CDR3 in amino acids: CATSREYGRGSPLHF. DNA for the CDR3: TGTGCCACCAGCAGAGAGTACGGTCGTGGGTCACCCCTCCACTTT.

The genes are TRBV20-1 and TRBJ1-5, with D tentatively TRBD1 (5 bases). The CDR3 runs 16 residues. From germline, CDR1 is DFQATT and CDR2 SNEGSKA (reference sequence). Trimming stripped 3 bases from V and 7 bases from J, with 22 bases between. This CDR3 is CSASSVKGTASQPQHF. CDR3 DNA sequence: TGCAGTGCTAGTAGTGTAAAGGGGACGGCGTCACAGCCCCAGCATTTT.

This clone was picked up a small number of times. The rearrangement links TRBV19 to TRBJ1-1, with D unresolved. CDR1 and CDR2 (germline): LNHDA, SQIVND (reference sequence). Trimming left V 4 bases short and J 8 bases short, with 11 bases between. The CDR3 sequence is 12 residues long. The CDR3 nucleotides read TGTGCCAGTAGTACCGGACGTCGGGAAGCTTTCTTT. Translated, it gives CASSTGRREAFF.

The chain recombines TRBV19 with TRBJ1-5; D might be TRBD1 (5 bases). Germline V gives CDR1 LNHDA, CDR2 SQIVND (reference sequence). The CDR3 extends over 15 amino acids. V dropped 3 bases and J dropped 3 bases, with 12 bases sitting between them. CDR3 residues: CASSIWGGDNQPQHF. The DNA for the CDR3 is TGTGCCAGTAGTATCTGGGGCGGGGACAATCAGCCCCAGCATTTT.

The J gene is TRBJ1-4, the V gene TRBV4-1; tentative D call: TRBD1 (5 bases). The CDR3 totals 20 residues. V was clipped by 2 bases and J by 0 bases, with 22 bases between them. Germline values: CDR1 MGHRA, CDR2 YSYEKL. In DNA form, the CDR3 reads TGCGCCAGCAGCCAATTCCCCGGCGCTAGCAGGGTTACAACTAATGAAAAACTGTTTTTT. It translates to CASSQFPGASRVTTNEKLFF.

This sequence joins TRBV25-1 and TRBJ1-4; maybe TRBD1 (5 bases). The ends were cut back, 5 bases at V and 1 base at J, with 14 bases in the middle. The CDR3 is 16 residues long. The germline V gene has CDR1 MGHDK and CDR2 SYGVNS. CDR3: CASSKSPGRTNEKLFF. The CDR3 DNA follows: TGTGCCAGCAGTAAAAGCCCAGGGAGAACTAATGAAAAACTGTTTTTT.

Here the CDR3 DNA reads TGTGCCAGCAGCTCCACACAGGGAAACACTGAAGCTTTCTTT. This translates into CASSSTQGNTEAFF. The J gene is TRBJ1-1, the V gene TRBV7-9, with D perhaps matching TRBD1 (6 bases). The germline V gene has CDR1 SEHNR and CDR2 FQNEAQ (reference sequence). The CDR3 covers 14 residues. The V and J ends lost 4 bases and 2 bases respectively, with 11 bases between them.

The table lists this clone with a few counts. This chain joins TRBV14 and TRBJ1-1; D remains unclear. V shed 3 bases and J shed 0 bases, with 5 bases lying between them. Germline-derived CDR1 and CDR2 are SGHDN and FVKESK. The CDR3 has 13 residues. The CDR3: CASSHGMNTEAFF. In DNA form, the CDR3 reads TGTGCCAGCAGCCACGGGATGAACACTGAAGCTTTCTTT.

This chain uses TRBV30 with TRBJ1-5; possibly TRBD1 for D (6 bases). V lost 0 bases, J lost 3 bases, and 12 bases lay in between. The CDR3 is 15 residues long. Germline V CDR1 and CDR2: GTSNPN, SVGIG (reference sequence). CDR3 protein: CAWSVATGSNQPQHF. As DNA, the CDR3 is TGTGCCTGGAGTGTCGCGACAGGCTCCAATCAGCCCCAGCATTTT.

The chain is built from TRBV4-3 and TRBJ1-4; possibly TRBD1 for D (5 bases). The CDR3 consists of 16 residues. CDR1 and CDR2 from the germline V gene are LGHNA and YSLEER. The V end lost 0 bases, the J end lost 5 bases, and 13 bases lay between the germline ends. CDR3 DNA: TGCGCCAGCAGCCAAGATAGGGGAGCCGGCAATGAAAAACTGTTTTTT. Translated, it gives CASSQDRGAGNEKLFF.

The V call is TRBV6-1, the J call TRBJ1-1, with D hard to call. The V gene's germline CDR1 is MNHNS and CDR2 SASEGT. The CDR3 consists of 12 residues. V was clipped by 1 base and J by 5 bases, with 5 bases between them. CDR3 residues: CASSEGGTEAFF. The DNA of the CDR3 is TGTGCCAGCAGTGAAGGAGGGACTGAAGCTTTCTTT.

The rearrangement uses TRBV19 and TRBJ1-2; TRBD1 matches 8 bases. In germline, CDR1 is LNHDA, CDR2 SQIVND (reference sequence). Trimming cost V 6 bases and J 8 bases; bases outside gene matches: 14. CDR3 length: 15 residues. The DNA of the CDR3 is TGTGCCAGTAGGCCCGCCGGACAGGGCCTGATCGGCTACACCTTC. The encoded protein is CASRPAGQGLIGYTF.

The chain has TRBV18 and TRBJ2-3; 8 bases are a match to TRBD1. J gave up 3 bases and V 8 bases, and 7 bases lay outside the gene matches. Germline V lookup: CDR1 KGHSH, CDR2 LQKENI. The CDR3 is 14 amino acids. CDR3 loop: CASNAGGLTDTQYF. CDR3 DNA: TGTGCCAGCAACGCAGGGGGCTTGACAGATACGCAGTATTTT. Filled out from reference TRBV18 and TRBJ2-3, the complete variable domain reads NAGVMQNPRHLVRRRGQEARLRCSPMKGHSHVYWYRQLPEEGLKFMVYLQKENIIDESGMPKERFSAEFPKEGPSILRIQQVVRGDSAAYFCASNAGGLTDTQYFGPGTRLTVL.

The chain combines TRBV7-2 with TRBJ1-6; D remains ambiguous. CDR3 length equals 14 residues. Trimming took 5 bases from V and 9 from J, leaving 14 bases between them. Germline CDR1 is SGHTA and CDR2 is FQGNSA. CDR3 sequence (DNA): TGTGCCAGCAGCCCTAGCGGAAGTTTTTCACCCCTCCACTTT. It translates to CASSPSGSFSPLHF.

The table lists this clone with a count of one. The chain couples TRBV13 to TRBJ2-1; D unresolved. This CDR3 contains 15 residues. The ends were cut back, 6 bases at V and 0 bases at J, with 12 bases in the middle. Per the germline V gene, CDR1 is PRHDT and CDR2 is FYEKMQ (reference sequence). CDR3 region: CASSPPLSSYNEQFF. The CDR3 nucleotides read TGTGCCAGCAGTCCCCCCTTGAGCTCCTACAATGAGCAGTTCTTC.

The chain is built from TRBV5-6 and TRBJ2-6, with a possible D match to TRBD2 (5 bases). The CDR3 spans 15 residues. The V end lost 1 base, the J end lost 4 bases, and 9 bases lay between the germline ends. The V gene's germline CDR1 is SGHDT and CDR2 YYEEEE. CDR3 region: CASSLWGAGANVLTF. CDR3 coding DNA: TGTGCCAGCAGCTTGTGGGGAGCCGGGGCCAACGTCCTGACTTTC.

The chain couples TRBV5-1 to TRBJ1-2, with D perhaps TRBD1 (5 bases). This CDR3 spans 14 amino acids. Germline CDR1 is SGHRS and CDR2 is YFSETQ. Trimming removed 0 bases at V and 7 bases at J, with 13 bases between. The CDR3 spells CASSLGGRDGGYTF. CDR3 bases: TGCGCCAGCAGCTTGGGCGGCAGGGACGGTGGCTACACCTTC.

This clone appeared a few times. The CDR3 sequence is CASSQVVGVSPLHF. Written as DNA, the CDR3 is TGCGCCAGCAGCCAAGTCGTTGGGGTTTCACCCCTCCACTTT. V gene TRBV4-1 combines with J gene TRBJ1-6, with D uncertain. The germline V gene has CDR1 MGHRA and CDR2 YSYEKL. The CDR3 is 14 residues long. The V end lost 1 base, the J end lost 9 bases, and 10 bases lay between the germline ends.

DNA for the CDR3: TGTGCCAGCAGTTTGAGTCTAGCGGGCTCCTACGAGCAGTACTTC. It encodes CASSLSLAGSYEQYF. V is TRBV28 and J is TRBJ2-7; 8 bases map to TRBD2. Germline V lookup: CDR1 MDHEN, CDR2 SYDVKM. The V segment lost 3 bases and the J segment 0 bases; nucleotides outside the gene matches: 4. The CDR3 consists of 15 residues.

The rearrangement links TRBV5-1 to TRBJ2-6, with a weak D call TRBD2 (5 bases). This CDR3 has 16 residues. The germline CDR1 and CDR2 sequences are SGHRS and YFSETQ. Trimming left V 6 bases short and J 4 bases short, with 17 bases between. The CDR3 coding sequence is TGCGCCAGCAACAAACAGAGCGGAACGGGGGCCAACGTCCTGACTTTC. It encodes CASNKQSGTGANVLTF.